Shown below are 32 T cell receptor beta chains from a single sample sequenced in a study of T cells after yellow fever vaccination. A single record per CDR3 protein comes from TCRdb applying MiXCR to the 5' RACE reads. The table has about 550,000 distinct CDR3 sequences, about 19% seen once. The input for sequencing was PBMCs, taken 15 days after the yellow fever booster vaccination. These receptors were obtained from a man aged 25-40 years who received the YFV17D yellow fever vaccine.

This clonotype has just a few counts. This CDR3 reads CASSLFNYNEQFF. CDR3 in DNA: TGTGCCAGCAGCCTGTTTAACTACAATGAGCAGTTCTTC. The chain joins TRBV28 to TRBJ2-1; D ambiguous. Germline values: CDR1 MDHEN, CDR2 SYDVKM. The CDR3 loop spans 13 amino acids. V shed 6 bases and J shed 3 bases, with 9 bases lying between them.

This clonotype was detected only a few times. The V gene is TRBV20-1, the J gene TRBJ2-5; perhaps TRBD2 as D (6 bases). Germline V gene data show CDR1 as DFQATT and CDR2 as SNEGSKA (reference sequence). This CDR3 spans 14 amino acids. Trimming left V 6 bases short and J 5 bases short, with 19 bases between. CDR3 protein: CSAEGLVRSETQYF. The CDR3 coding sequence is TGCAGTGCGGAGGGGCTAGTCAGATCGGAGACCCAGTACTTC.

This clonotype was observed a handful of times. V gene TRBV5-6 combines with J gene TRBJ1-1, with a weak D call TRBD1 (5 bases). The V end lost 4 bases, the J end lost 3 bases, and 19 bases lay between the germline ends. Germline V gene data show CDR1 as SGHDT and CDR2 as YYEEEE. The CDR3 runs to 16 residues. The CDR3 sequence: CASSPRTPGWDTEAFF. The DNA of the CDR3 is TGTGCCAGCAGCCCTCGGACACCGGGTTGGGACACTGAAGCTTTCTTT.

The chain employs TRBV9 and TRBJ2-5, with 7 bases lining up with TRBD1. V was pared by 0 bases and J by 5 bases, with 7 bases of the junction left unmatched. The V gene's germline CDR1 is SGDLS and CDR2 YYNGEE. The CDR3 has 15 residues. CDR3 region: CASSVDRTGGETQYF. CDR3 bases: TGTGCCAGCAGCGTAGACAGGACAGGCGGGGAGACCCAGTACTTC.

This clonotype was counted at least ten times. The chain couples TRBV7-3 to TRBJ1-6; the D gene is possibly TRBD1 (6 bases). V was shortened by 1 base and J by 8 bases, with 12 bases between the two germline ends. The CDR3 is made up of 15 amino acids. The V gene's germline CDR1 is SGHTA and CDR2 FQGTGA. This CDR3 reads CASSLMGGPDSPLHF. The CDR3 bases are TGTGCCAGCAGCTTAATGGGGGGCCCCGATTCACCCCTCCACTTT.

The rearrangement links TRBV6-2 or TRBV6-3 to TRBJ2-3; 7 bases align to TRBD2. The CDR3 runs 14 residues. Germline V CDR1 and CDR2: MNHEY, SVGEGT. Trimming removed 7 bases from V and 2 bases from J; junction bases left unmatched: 6. The CDR3 region is CASTLSGTTDTQYF. CDR3 nucleotide sequence: TGTGCCAGCACCCTGAGCGGGACCACAGATACGCAGTATTTT.

V is TRBV4-3 and J is TRBJ2-2, with 12 bases identical to TRBD2. Trimming cost V 3 bases and J 6 bases; bases outside gene matches: 2. The CDR3 loop spans 15 amino acids. Germline CDR1 is LGHNA and CDR2 is YSLEER. The CDR3 sequence is CASSQTSGSSGELFF. DNA of the CDR3: TGCGCCAGCAGCCAGACTAGCGGGAGTTCCGGGGAGCTGTTTTTT.

This clonotype was detected a few times. The rearrangement uses TRBV7-8 and TRBJ2-4; 12 bases are shared with TRBD2. The CDR3 runs to 16 residues. V lost 1 base, J lost 5 bases, and 3 bases stayed unmatched. The germline gives CDR1 SGHVS, CDR2 FQNEAQ. The CDR3 loop is CASSLEASGRENIQYF. The CDR3 DNA follows: TGTGCCAGCAGCTTAGAGGCTAGCGGGAGGGAAAACATTCAGTACTTC.

The V call is TRBV20-1, the J call TRBJ2-1, with D perhaps matching TRBD2 (6 bases). Germline V gene lookup returns CDR1 DFQATT and CDR2 SNEGSKA (reference sequence). The length of the CDR3 is 13 residues. V was shortened by 5 bases and J by 8 bases, with 16 bases between the two germline ends. As DNA, the CDR3 is TGCAGTGCTTTTCCTAGCGTTAAGGATGAGCAGTTCTTC. Its protein is CSAFPSVKDEQFF.

This clonotype was observed a few times. The gene calls are TRBV7-9 and TRBJ2-3, with 9 bases aligning to TRBD2. Per germline, CDR1 SEHNR and CDR2 FQNEAQ (reference sequence). The CDR3 runs 13 residues. Unmatched junction bases numbered 8, after V lost 6 bases and J lost 10 bases. The CDR3 nucleotides are TGTGCCAGCAGTTCGCCTAGCGGGATTGCGCAGTATTTT. This encodes CASSSPSGIAQYF.

This clonotype was picked up a small number of times. The chain recombines TRBV7-2 with TRBJ2-1, with a weak D call TRBD2 (5 bases). Between the trimmed V and J ends, which lost 11 bases and 3 bases, there was a span of 8 bases. In germline, CDR1 is SGHTA, CDR2 FQGNSA. The CDR3 contains 11 residues. This CDR3 reads CACSVYNEQFF. As DNA, the CDR3 is TGTGCCTGTAGCGTCTACAATGAGCAGTTCTTC. The full variable domain, its missing parts supplied by reference TRBV7-2 and TRBJ2-1, is GAGVSQSPSNKVTEKGKDVELRCDPISGHTALYWYRQSLGQGLEFLIYFQGNSAPDKSGLPSDRFSAERTGGSVSTLTIQRTQQEDSAVYLCACSVYNEQFFGPGTRLTVL.

The genes are TRBV10-2 and TRBJ1-1; D remains ambiguous. The CDR3 totals 13 residues. With 4 bases removed from V and 4 bases from J, the gap between germline ends came to 10 bases. Per germline, CDR1 WSHSY and CDR2 SAAADI. The CDR3 DNA follows: TGCGCCAGCAGTGTAAGGGTCGGCACTGAAGCTTTCTTT. Protein product: CASSVRVGTEAFF.

The V and J genes are TRBV28 and TRBJ2-1, with a weak D call TRBD2 (6 bases). The CDR3 contains 15 residues. Germline assignment: CDR1 MDHEN and CDR2 SYDVKM. Deletions cut 3 bases from V and 9 bases from J, with 18 bases between. CDR3 DNA sequence: TGTGCCAGCAGTTTCGGGTCGGGTTGGGGGGTTGAGCAGTTCTTC. Residues: CASSFGSGWGVEQFF.

This chain links TRBV28 with TRBJ2-1; 8 bases map to TRBD1. Germline-derived CDR1 and CDR2 are MDHEN and SYDVKM. The CDR3 covers 16 residues. Unmatched junction bases numbered 6, after V lost 5 bases and J lost 0 bases. CDR3 nucleotides: TGTGCCAGCAGTGACGGACAGGGCAGCTCCTACAATGAGCAGTTCTTC. This translates into CASSDGQGSSYNEQFF.

V gene TRBV19 combines with J gene TRBJ2-7, with no clear D. CDR3 length: 15 amino acids. Germline loops: CDR1 LNHDA, CDR2 SQIVND (reference sequence). V shed 6 bases and J shed 5 bases, with 20 bases lying between them. DNA for the CDR3: TGTGCCAGTAGGCGCGCCGCTAACAGCAACAACGAGCAGTACTTC. This gives the protein CASRRAANSNNEQYF.

The rearrangement uses TRBV7-2 and TRBJ2-1, with 11 bases aligning to TRBD2. CDR3 size: 15 residues. CDR1 and CDR2 (germline): SGHTA, FQGNSA. The junction had 2 bases not matched to a gene; V was cut back by 1 base and J by 6 bases. The CDR3 DNA reads TGTGCCAGCAGCTTAGTAGCGGGAGGGCCCAATGAGCAGTTCTTC. Amino acid sequence: CASSLVAGGPNEQFF.

This clonotype has only a few counts. This chain connects TRBV6-2 or TRBV6-3 to TRBJ1-2; 8 positions agree with TRBD1. The germline CDR1 and CDR2 sequences are MNHEY and SVGEGT. CDR3 length: 13 amino acids. The V and J ends lost 4 bases and 5 bases, in that order; junction bases with no gene match: 3. This CDR3 reads CASSSGGAYGYTF. In DNA, the CDR3 is TGTGCCAGCAGTTCAGGGGGCGCGTATGGCTACACCTTC.

The V call is TRBV7-9, the J call TRBJ1-4, with TRBD1 as a possible D gene (6 bases). This CDR3 region has 15 residues. Germline loops: CDR1 SEHNR, CDR2 FQNEAQ (reference sequence). V was cut by 5 bases and J by 8 bases, with 18 bases left in between. This chain's CDR3 is CASSLGGDTREKLFF. In DNA form, the CDR3 reads TGTGCCAGCAGCCTGGGCGGGGACACTAGAGAAAAACTGTTTTTT. Full variable domain (outside the CDR3, taken from reference TRBV7-9 and TRBJ1-4): DTGVSQNPRHKITKRGQNVTFRCDPISEHNRLYWYRQTLGQGPEFLTYFQNEAQLEKSRLLSDRFSAERPKGSFSTLEIQRTEQGDSAMYLCASSLGGDTREKLFFGSGTQLSVL.

This clonotype was counted a few times. The rearrangement links TRBV27 to TRBJ2-7; TRBD2 agrees at 7 bases. Per germline, CDR1 MNHEY and CDR2 SMNVEV (reference sequence). This CDR3 has 14 residues. V shed 10 bases and J 0 bases; nucleotides not matched to a gene: 9. CDR3 loop: CATGREALSYEQYF. In DNA, the CDR3 is TGTGCCACCGGACGGGAGGCCCTCTCCTACGAGCAGTACTTC.

The chain combines TRBV7-2 with TRBJ1-1; D might be TRBD1 (6 bases). CDR1 SGHTA and CDR2 FQGNSA come from the germline V gene. V was pared by 5 bases and J by 0 bases, with 19 bases between. The CDR3 extends over 17 amino acids. The CDR3, as DNA: TGTGCCAGCAGCCCGCTCCAGGGGAGCGCTATGAACACTGAAGCTTTCTTT. This translates into CASSPLQGSAMNTEAFF.

The chain is built from TRBV7-2 and TRBJ2-2; 7 bases map to TRBD2. V shed 2 bases and J 4 bases; nucleotides not matched to a gene: 7. Germline CDR1 is SGHTA and CDR2 is FQGNSA. CDR3 length: 16 amino acids. The DNA of the CDR3 is TGTGCCAGCAGCTTAATTGCGGGAGACGGCACCGGGGAGCTGTTTTTT. This gives the protein CASSLIAGDGTGELFF.

This clonotype occurred a few times. The chain couples TRBV12-5 to TRBJ2-2; no firm D call. V shed 5 bases and J shed 4 bases, with 5 bases lying between them. The CDR3 loop spans 12 amino acids. Per the germline V gene, CDR1 is LGHNT and CDR2 is FRNRAP. CDR3 sequence: CASGLLTGELFF. In DNA, the CDR3 is TGTGCTAGTGGTCTTCTCACCGGGGAGCTGTTTTTT. Full variable domain (rest looked up from reference TRBV12-5 and TRBJ2-2): DARVTQTPRHKVTEMGQEVTMRCQPILGHNTVFWYRQTMMQGLELLAYFRNRAPLDDSGMPKDRFSAEMPDATLATLKIQPSEPRDSAVYFCASGLLTGELFFGEGSRLTVL.

This clonotype was found a few times. The chain has TRBV3-1 and TRBJ1-4; D remains ambiguous. Trimming pared 2 bases from V and 8 bases from J, leaving 6 bases between. Germline loops: CDR1 LGHDT, CDR2 YNNKEL (reference sequence). The CDR3 is made up of 12 amino acids. The CDR3 DNA reads as TGTGCCAGCAGCCAATCCCGAGAAAAACTGTTTTTT. It translates to CASSQSREKLFF.

The chain couples TRBV29-1 to TRBJ2-1; 12 positions agree with TRBD2. Trimming took 1 base from V and 8 from J; bases not matched to a gene: 6. The CDR3 totals 15 residues. CDR1 and CDR2 from the germline V gene are SQVTM and ANQGSEA. The CDR3 region is CSVEATSGRMDEQFF. The CDR3 DNA sequence: TGCAGCGTTGAAGCAACTAGCGGGAGGATGGATGAGCAGTTCTTC.

This clonotype has more than one count but fewer than ten. The rearrangement uses TRBV2 and TRBJ2-1; tentatively, D is TRBD1 (6 bases). The length of the CDR3 is 17 residues. Germline V gene lookup returns CDR1 SNHLY and CDR2 FYNNEI. Trimming took 2 bases from V and 1 from J, leaving 15 bases between them. CDR3: CASSEQGRGLSYNEQFF. The CDR3 region has the DNA TGTGCCAGCAGTGAACAGGGGCGCGGGTTGTCCTACAATGAGCAGTTCTTC.

The rearrangement joins TRBV20-1 to TRBJ2-7; D might be TRBD2 (6 bases). Germline lookup yields CDR1 DFQATT and CDR2 SNEGSKA (reference sequence). The CDR3 runs 14 residues. V lost 6 bases to trimming and J lost 0 bases, with 15 bases between them. The CDR3, as DNA: TGCAGTGCCACCGGGACTCTGAGCTCCTACGAGCAGTACTTC. Encoded protein: CSATGTLSSYEQYF.

This clonotype was observed a handful of times. The chain uses TRBV20-1 and TRBJ2-1; D is unclear. The CDR3 runs 15 residues. Trimming left V 6 bases short and J 4 bases short, with 19 bases between. Germline loops: CDR1 DFQATT, CDR2 SNEGSKA (reference sequence). The CDR3 spells CSAQDMPAEYNEQFF. The CDR3 nucleotides are TGCAGTGCCCAAGACATGCCAGCAGAATACAATGAGCAGTTCTTC.

Only a few counts were recorded for this clonotype. V usage is TRBV5-1 and J usage is TRBJ1-4; maybe TRBD1 (5 bases). This CDR3 spans 14 amino acids. V was shortened by 3 bases and J by 4 bases, with 10 bases between the two germline ends. Germline-derived CDR1 and CDR2 are SGHRS and YFSETQ. The CDR3 DNA reads as TGCGCCAGCAGCTCCCGGGACGGTAATGAAAAACTGTTTTTT. Protein: CASSSRDGNEKLFF.

This clonotype appeared a few times. The chain carries TRBV12-3 or TRBV12-4 and TRBJ2-3, with TRBD1 matching 9 bases. V lost 5 bases and J lost 4; bases outside the gene matches: 10. The CDR3 totals 16 residues. CDR3 region: CASSRAGTGSSDTQYF. The CDR3, as DNA: TGTGCCAGCAGTCGGGCCGGGACAGGGTCATCAGATACGCAGTATTTT.

This clonotype was counted only a few times. V usage is TRBV6-5 and J usage is TRBJ1-2, with 8 bases lining up with TRBD1. Germline V gene lookup returns CDR1 MNHEY and CDR2 SVGAGI. With V trimmed by 6 bases and J by 3 bases, 6 bases remained unmatched. This CDR3 region has 14 residues. The CDR3 DNA is TGTGCCAGCAGAGCACGGACAGGGCACTATGGCTACACCTTC. Translating it yields CASRARTGHYGYTF.

The DNA for the CDR3 is TGTGCCAGCAGCGGTCCTGATGAGCAGTTCTTC. This encodes CASSGPDEQFF. This sequence joins TRBV7-9 and TRBJ2-1; D gene uncertain. V shed 5 bases and J shed 8 bases, with 7 bases lying between them. CDR1 is SEHNR, CDR2 FQNEAQ, per germline (reference sequence). This CDR3 is built from 11 residues.

The rearrangement uses TRBV5-6 and TRBJ1-1, with TRBD1 as a possible D gene (5 bases). The V gene lost 0 bases and the J gene lost 4 bases, with 13 bases spanning the gap. Germline V gives CDR1 SGHDT, CDR2 YYEEEE. The CDR3 is 15 amino acids. CDR3 sequence reads: CASSLGGVRGTEAFF. CDR3 coding DNA: TGTGCCAGCAGCTTGGGGGGGGTCCGGGGCACTGAAGCTTTCTTT.